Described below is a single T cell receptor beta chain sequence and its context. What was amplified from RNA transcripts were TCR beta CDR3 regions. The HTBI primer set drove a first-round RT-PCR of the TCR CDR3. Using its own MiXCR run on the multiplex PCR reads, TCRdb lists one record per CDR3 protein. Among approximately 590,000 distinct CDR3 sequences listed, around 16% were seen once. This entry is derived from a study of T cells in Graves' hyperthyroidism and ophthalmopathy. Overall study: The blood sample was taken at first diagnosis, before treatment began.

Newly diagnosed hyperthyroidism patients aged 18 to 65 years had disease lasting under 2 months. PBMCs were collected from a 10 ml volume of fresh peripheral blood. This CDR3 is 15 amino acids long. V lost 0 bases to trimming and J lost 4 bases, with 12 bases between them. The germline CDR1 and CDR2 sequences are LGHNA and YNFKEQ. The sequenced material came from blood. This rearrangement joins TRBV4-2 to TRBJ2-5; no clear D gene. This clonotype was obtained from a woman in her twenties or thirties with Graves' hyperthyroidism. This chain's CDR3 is CASSQEGKLVETQYF. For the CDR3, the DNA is TGTGCCAGCAGCCAAGAAGGGAAGTTAGTAGAGACCCAGTACTTC.